The clone carrying this T cell receptor beta chain appeared once. Its antigen remains unknown. The sample comes from a study of shared clonotypes between healthy human individuals. For the study at large: The study drew on two women and a few men aged 18 to 49 as donors. Points from the study as a whole: Several donors showed sharing of approximately 4.7% of naive CD4 clonotypes. Deeper or shallower sequencing was expected to change how clonotypes are shared among donors.

Clones were read by immunoSEQ multiplex PCR, and TCRdb kept only the in-frame ones, dropping some. The data show about 120,000 clones, roughly two thirds seen once. This CDR3 spans 14 amino acids. V lost 6 bases and J lost 4, with 14 bases in between. CDR1 MDHEN and CDR2 SYDVKM come from the germline V gene. In CD8 memory, CD45RO+ cells were put together with CCR7-negative CD45RA+ TemRA cells. This chain uses TRBV28 with TRBJ2-3; TRBD2 is a possible D gene (6 bases). This TCR came from a woman in her thirties in good health. The sample taken for sequencing was memory CD8+ T cells sorted from blood. Subset reported: CD45RO+ cells pooled with CCR7-negative TemRA cells. The CDR3 region has the DNA TGTGCCAGCAGGGGTGGAGGGCCGTCAGATACGCAGTATTTT. It codes for CASRGGGPSDTQYF. Supplemented by reference TRBV28 and TRBJ2-3, the full variable domain reads DVKVTQSSRYLVKRTGEKVFLECVQDMDHENMFWYRQDPGLGLRLIYFSYDVKMKEKGDIPEGYSVSREKKERFSLILESASTNQTSMYLCASRGGGPSDTQYFGPGTRLTVL.